This TCR beta chain emerged from a study of T cells in Graves' hyperthyroidism and ophthalmopathy. Researchers took RNA transcripts and amplified the TCR beta CDR3 regions from them. HTBI primers were used for first-round RT-PCR of the TCR CDR3. MiXCR, run by TCRdb on the multiplex PCR reads, gives a single entry per CDR3 protein. In the table there are 450,000 to 700,000 distinct CDR3 sequences, about 43% of which are singletons. The study left out patients who had uncontrolled infection, other autoimmune disease, pregnancy or lactation. The receptor was isolated from a woman aged 18-29 years with Graves' hyperthyroidism. Sequencing was carried out using peripheral blood or thyroid tissue (not recorded which).

The CDR3 loop is CASTTGTGGAGYGYTF. The CDR3 nucleotides read TGTGCCAGTACGACCGGGACAGGGGGCGCTGGCTATGGCTACACCTTC. J is TRBJ1-2 and V is TRBV19; 12 bases align to TRBD1. CDR1 is LNHDA and CDR2 is SQIVND in the germline V gene (reference sequence). The CDR3 extends over 16 amino acids. V trimming: 7 bases; J trimming: 4 bases; junction bases outside the gene matches: 10. The full variable domain, completed using reference TRBV19 and TRBJ1-2, is DGGITQSPKYLFRKEGQNVTLSCEQNLNHDAMYWYRQDPGQGLRLIYYSQIVNDFQKGDIAEGYSVSREKKESFPLTVTSAQKNPTAFYLCASTTGTGGAGYGYTFGSGTRLTVV.